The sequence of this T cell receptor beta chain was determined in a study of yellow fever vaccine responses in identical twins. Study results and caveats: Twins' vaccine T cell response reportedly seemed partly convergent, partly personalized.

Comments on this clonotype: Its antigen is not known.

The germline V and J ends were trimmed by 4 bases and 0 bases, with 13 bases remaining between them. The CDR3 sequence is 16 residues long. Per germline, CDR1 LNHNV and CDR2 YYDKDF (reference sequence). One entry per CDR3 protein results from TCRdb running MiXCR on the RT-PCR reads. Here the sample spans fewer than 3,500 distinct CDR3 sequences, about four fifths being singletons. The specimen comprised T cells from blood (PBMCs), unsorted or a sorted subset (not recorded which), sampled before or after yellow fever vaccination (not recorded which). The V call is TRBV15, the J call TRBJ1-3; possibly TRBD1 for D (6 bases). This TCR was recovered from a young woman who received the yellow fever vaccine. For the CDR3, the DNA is TGTGCCACCAGCATCAGGACAGACTTCTCTGGAAACACCATATATTTT. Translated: CATSIRTDFSGNTIYF.